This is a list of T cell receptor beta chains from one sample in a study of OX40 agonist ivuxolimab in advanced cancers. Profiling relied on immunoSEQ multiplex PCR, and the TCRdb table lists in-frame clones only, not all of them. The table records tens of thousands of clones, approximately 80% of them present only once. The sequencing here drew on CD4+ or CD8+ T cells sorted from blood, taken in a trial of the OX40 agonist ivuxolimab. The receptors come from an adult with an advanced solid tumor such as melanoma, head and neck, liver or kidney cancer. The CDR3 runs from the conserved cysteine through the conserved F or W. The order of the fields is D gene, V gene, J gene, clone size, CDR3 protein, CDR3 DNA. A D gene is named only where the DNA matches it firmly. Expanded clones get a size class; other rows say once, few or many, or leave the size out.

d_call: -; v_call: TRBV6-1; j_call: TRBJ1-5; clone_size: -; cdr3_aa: CASRRGYVQPQHF; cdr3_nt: TGTGCCAGCAGGCGGGGGTATGTTCAGCCCCAGCATTTT
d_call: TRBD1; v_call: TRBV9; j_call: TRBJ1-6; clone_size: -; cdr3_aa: CASSQGDRGQFSYNSPLHF; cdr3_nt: TGTGCCAGCAGCCAAGGGGACAGGGGGCAATTTTCCTATAATTCACCCCTCCACTTT
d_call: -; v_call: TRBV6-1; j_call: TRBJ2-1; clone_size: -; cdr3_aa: CASSVLFSYNEQFF; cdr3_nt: TGTGCCAGCAGCGTACTTTTCTCCTACAATGAGCAGTTCTTC
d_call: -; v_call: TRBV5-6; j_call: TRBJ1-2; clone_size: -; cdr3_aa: CASSLEYGRELNYGYTF; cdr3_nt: TGTGCCAGCAGCTTGGAATACGGTAGAGAGCTTAACTATGGCTACACCTTC
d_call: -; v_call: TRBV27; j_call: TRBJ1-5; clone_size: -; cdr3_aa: CASSLFGSIRNQPQHF; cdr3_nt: TGTGCCAGCAGTTTATTCGGGTCAATCCGCAATCAGCCCCAGCATTTT
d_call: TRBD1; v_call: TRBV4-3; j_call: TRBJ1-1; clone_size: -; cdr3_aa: CASSQDMTGENTEAFF; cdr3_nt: TGCGCCAGCAGCCAGGACATGACAGGGGAGAACACTGAAGCTTTCTTT
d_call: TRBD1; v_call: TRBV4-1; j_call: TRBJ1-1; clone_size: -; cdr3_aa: CASSQVDRGGTEAFF; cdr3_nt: TGCGCCAGCAGCCAAGTCGACAGGGGTGGTACTGAAGCTTTCTTT
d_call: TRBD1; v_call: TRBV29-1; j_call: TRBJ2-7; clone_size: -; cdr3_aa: CSVEFTRTGGYEQYF; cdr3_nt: TGCAGCGTTGAATTTACAAGGACAGGGGGCTACGAGCAGTACTTC
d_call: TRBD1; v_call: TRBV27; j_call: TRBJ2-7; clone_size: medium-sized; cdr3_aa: CASSLTGGYEQYF; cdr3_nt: TGTGCCAGCAGTCTGACAGGGGGCTACGAGCAGTACTTC
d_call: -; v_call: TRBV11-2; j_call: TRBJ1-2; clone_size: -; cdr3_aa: CASSLVVGGSYYNYGYTF; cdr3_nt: TGTGCCAGCAGCTTAGTTGTAGGGGGGTCGTACTATAACTATGGCTACACCTTC
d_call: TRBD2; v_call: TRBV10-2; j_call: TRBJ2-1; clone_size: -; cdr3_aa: CASSGGGNEQFF; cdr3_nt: TGCGCCAGTAGCGGGGGGGGGAATGAGCAGTTCTTC
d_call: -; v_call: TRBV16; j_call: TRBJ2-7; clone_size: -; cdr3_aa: CASTDSYEQYF; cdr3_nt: TGTGCCAGCACGGACAGTTACGAGCAGTACTTC
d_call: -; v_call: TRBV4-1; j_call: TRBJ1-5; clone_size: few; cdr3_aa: CASSLGEAQPQHF; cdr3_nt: TGCGCCAGCAGCCTAGGAGAGGCTCAGCCCCAGCATTTT
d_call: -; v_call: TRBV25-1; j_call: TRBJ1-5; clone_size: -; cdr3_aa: CASSSLGPAEPQHF; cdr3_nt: TGTGCCAGCAGTTCCCTCGGGCCTGCTGAGCCCCAGCATTTT
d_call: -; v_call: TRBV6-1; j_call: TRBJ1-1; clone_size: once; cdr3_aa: CASSPLGGETEAFF; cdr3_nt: TGTGCCAGCAGTCCTCTCGGGGGCGAGACTGAAGCTTTCTTT
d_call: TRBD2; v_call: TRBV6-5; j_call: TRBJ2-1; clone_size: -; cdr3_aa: CASSYGTITFF; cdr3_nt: TGTGCCAGCAGTTACGGGACTATAACGTTCTTC
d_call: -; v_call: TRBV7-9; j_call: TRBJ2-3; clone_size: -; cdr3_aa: CASSLSYDSTDTQYF; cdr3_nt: TGTGCCAGCAGCTTATCGTACGATAGCACAGATACGCAGTATTTT
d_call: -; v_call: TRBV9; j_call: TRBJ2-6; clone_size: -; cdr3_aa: CASSALFSGANVLTF; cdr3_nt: TGTGCCAGCAGCGCACTATTCTCTGGGGCCAACGTCCTGACTTTC
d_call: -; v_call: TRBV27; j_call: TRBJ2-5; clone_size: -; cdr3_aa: CASSLGTYGETQYF; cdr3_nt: TGTGCCAGCAGTTTAGGCACCTACGGGGAGACCCAGTACTTC
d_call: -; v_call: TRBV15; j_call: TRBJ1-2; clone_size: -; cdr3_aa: CATSRSPGTEYGYTF; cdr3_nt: TGTGCCACCAGCAGGTCTCCCGGGACGGAATATGGCTACACCTTC
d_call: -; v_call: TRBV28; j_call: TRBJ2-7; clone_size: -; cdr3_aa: CASSPGFNYEQYF; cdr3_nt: TGTGCCAGCAGCCCAGGGTTTAACTACGAGCAGTACTTC
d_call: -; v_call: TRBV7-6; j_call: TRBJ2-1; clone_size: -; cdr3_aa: CASSLVKGDNEQFF; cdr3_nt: TGTGCCAGCAGCTTAGTCAAGGGTGACAATGAGCAGTTCTTC
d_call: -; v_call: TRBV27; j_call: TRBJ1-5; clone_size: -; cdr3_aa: CASSLPEGVGQPQHF; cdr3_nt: TGTGCCAGCAGTCTCCCTGAGGGGGTGGGTCAGCCCCAGCATTTT
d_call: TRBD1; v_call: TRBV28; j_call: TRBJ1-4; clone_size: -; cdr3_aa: CASSFGQGFEKLFF; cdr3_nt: TGTGCCAGCAGTTTTGGACAGGGTTTTGAAAAACTGTTTTTT
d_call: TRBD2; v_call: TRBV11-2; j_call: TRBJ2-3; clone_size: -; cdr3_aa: CASSFERGDTDTQYF; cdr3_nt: TGTGCCAGCAGCTTCGAGCGGGGCGACACAGATACGCAGTATTTT
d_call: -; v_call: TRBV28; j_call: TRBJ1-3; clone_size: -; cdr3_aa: CASSLGVTSGNTIYF; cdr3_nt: TGTGCCAGCAGTTTAGGGGTTACCTCTGGAAACACCATATATTTT
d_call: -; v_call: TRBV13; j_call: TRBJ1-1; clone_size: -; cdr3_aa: CASSATGAKDTEAFF; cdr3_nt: TGTGCCAGCAGCGCAACGGGGGCAAAGGACACTGAAGCTTTCTTT
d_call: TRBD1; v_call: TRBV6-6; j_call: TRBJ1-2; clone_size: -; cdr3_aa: CASSLGGEGYTF; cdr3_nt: TGTGCCAGCAGTTTAGGGGGCGAGGGCTACACCTTC
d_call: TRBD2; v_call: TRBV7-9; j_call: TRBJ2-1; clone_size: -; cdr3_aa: CASSLLLRGDNEQFF; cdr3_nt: TGTGCCAGCAGCTTACTTCTGCGGGGGGACAATGAGCAGTTCTTC
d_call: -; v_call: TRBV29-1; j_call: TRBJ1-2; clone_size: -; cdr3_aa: CSVKVPGHLAAHTF; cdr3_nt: TGCAGCGTTAAAGTTCCGGGACACCTAGCAGCCCACACCTTC
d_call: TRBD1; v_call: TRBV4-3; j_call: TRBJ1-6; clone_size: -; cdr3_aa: CASSPGQGAGSPLHF; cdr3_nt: TGCGCCAGCAGCCCGGGACAGGGGGCAGGTTCACCCCTCCACTTT